The entry below describes one T cell receptor beta chain. This entry comes from a study of technical replicates of blood from four donors. Using immunoSEQ multiplex PCR, the repertoire was profiled, and TCRdb retains in-frame clones only, with some absent. The sample has tens of thousands of clones, around 87% seen once. Trimming cost V 0 bases and J 0 bases; bases outside gene matches: 2. CDR3 size: 16 residues. The germline gives CDR1 SGHRS, CDR2 YFSETQ. This clonotype was obtained from a human donor in good health. Some clones in this sample may be carry-over from other donors' samples. Sequenced: PBMCs. V usage is TRBV5-1 and J usage is TRBJ2-5; TRBD2 aligns across 10 bases. CDR3 in amino acids: CASSLGLAGDQETQYF. The CDR3 DNA reads TGCGCCAGCAGCTTGGGTCTAGCGGGGGACCAAGAGACCCAGTACTTC. Supplemented by reference TRBV5-1 and TRBJ2-5, the full variable domain reads KAGVTQTPRYLIKTRGQQVTLSCSPISGHRSVSWYQQTPGQGLQFLFEYFSETQRNKGNFPGRFSGRQFSNSRSEMNVSTLELGDSALYLCASSLGLAGDQETQYFGPGTRLLVL.